This TCR beta chain came from a study of T cells in women clearing cervical HPV infection. Study overall: Blood came at first lesion visit for cases, post-clearance for controls.

Profiling relied on immunoSEQ multiplex PCR, and the TCRdb table lists in-frame clones only, not all of them. This repertoire includes tens of thousands of clones. Study results and limitations: CIN3+ cases had significantly higher TCR richness than controls; evenness did not differ.

Regarding this clone: Antigen: not known. The read ends 3 residues shy of where the CDR3 ends; the end is completed using the germline J gene.

In germline, CDR1 is SGHVS, CDR2 FQNEAQ. CDR3 length equals 17 residues. The material sequenced was blood buffy coat. This sequence joins TRBV7-8 and TRBJ2-3; 10 positions agree with TRBD2. The sequence was collected from a woman between 18 and 69 years old with a cervical HPV16 infection that either progressed to CIN3+ or cleared (not recorded which). CDR3 amino acids: CASSFRGLAEAQETQYF. CDR3 DNA (partial): TGTGCCAGCAGCTTCCGCGGACTAGCGGAGGCCCAAGAGACG.